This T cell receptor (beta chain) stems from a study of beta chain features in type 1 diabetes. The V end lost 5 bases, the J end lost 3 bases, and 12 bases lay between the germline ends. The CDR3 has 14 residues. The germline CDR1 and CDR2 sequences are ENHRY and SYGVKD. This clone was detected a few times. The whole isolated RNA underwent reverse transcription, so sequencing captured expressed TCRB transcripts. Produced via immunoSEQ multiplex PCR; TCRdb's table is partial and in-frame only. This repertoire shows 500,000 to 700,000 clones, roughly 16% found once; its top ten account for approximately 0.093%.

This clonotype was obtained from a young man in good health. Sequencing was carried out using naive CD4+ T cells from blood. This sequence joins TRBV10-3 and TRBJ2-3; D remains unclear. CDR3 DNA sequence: TGTGCCATCAGTATCAGCGTCGGGACAGATACGCAGTATTTT. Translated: CAISISVGTDTQYF.